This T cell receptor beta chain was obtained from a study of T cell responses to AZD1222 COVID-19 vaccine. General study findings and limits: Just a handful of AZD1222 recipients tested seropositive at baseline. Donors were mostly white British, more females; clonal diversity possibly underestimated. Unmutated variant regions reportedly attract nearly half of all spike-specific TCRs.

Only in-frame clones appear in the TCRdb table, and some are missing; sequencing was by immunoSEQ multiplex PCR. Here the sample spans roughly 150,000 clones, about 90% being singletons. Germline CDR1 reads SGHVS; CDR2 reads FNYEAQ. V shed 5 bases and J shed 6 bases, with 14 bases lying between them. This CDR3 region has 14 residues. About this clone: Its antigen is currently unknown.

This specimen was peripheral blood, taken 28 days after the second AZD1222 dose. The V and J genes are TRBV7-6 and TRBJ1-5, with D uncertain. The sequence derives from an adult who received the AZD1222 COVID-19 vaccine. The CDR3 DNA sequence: TGTGCCAGCAGCCCGACGACTAATCCTCAGCCCCAGCATTTT. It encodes CASSPTTNPQPQHF.